This T cell receptor beta chain stems from a study of identical twins. Germline CDR1 reads SGHDT; CDR2 reads YYEEEE. Trimming removed 1 base at V and 1 base at J, with 8 bases between. The CDR3 length is 14 residues. MiXCR, run by TCRdb on the 5' RACE reads, gives a single entry per CDR3 protein. This table holds about 720,000 distinct CDR3 sequences, around a sixth found once. At least ten counts were recorded for this clonotype. This same sample was also taken into another study, of T cells expressing NK-cell markers.

Sequenced material: PBMCs. The receptor was derived from a woman aged 18 to 35 in good health. V gene TRBV5-6 combines with J gene TRBJ1-2; D remains unclear. Here the CDR3 DNA reads TGTGCCAGCAGCTTGCCGCCGAGTAACTATGGCTACACCTTC. Translating it yields CASSLPPSNYGYTF.